This T cell receptor beta chain derives from a study of blood T cell repertoires in COVID-19. The table came from immunoSEQ multiplex PCR; TCRdb's copy has only in-frame clones and leaves some out. The sample yields some 130,000 clones, about 90% seen once. This CDR3 has 15 residues. The V gene's germline CDR1 is SGHTA and CDR2 FQGTGA. The ends were cut back, 4 bases at V and 0 bases at J, with 10 bases in the middle. The sequence derives from an older woman with acute or convalescent COVID-19. The source material was peripheral blood. The chain carries TRBV7-3 and TRBJ2-1, with D hard to call. CDR3 nucleotides: TGTGCCAGCAGCTCTTCCTTGAGCTCCTACAATGAGCAGTTCTTC. Translation gives CASSSSLSSYNEQFF. Supplemented by reference TRBV7-3 and TRBJ2-1, the full variable domain reads GAGVSQTPSNKVTEKGKYVELRCDPISGHTALYWYRQSLGQGPEFLIYFQGTGAADDSGLPNDRFFAVRPEGSVSTLKIQRTERGDSAVYLCASSSSLSSYNEQFFGPGTRLTVL.